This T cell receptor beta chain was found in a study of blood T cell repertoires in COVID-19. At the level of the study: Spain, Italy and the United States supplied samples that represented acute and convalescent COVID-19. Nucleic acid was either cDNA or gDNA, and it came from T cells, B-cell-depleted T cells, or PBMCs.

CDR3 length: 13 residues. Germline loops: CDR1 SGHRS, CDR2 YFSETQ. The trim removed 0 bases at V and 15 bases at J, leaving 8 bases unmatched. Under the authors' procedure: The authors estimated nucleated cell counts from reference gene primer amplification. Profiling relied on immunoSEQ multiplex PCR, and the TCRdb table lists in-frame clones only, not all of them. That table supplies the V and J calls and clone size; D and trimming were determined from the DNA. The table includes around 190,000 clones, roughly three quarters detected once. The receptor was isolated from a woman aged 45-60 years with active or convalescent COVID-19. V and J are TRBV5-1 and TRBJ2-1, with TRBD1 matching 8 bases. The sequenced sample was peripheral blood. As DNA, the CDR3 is TGCGCCAGCAGCTTGGTGTCGGACAGGGTACGGTTCTTC. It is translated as CASSLVSDRVRFF.